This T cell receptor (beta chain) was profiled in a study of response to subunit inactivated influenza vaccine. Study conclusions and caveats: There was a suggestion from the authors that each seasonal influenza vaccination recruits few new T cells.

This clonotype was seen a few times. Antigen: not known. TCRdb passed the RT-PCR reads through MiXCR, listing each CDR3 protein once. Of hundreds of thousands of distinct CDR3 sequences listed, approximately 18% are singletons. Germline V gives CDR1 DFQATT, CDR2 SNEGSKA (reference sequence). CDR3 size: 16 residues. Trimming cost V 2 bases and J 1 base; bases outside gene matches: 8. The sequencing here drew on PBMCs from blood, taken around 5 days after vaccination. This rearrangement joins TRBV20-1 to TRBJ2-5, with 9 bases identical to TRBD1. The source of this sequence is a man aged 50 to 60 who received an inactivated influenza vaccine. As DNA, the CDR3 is TGCAGTGCTAGAAGACAGGGGGTTGTTTTCCAAGAGACCCAGTACTTC. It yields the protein CSARRQGVVFQETQYF.